This TCR beta chain is drawn from a study of blood T cell repertoires in COVID-19. There are 17 residues in the CDR3. CDR1 is SNHLY, CDR2 FYNNEI, per germline. The ends were cut back, 1 base at V and 0 bases at J, with 15 bases in the middle. Profiled with immunoSEQ multiplex PCR; TCRdb holds only in-frame clones, not every one. The repertoire holds about 440,000 clones, with about 90% as singletons. The chain carries TRBV2 and TRBJ1-1; a possible D gene is TRBD1 (5 bases). The origin of this receptor is a woman between 18 and 29 years old with acute COVID-19. Material: PBMCs or T cells enriched from blood (not recorded which). CDR3 region: CASSEEVGGSLNTEAFF. The DNA of the CDR3 is TGTGCCAGCAGTGAAGAAGTTGGGGGGAGCCTGAACACTGAAGCTTTCTTT.